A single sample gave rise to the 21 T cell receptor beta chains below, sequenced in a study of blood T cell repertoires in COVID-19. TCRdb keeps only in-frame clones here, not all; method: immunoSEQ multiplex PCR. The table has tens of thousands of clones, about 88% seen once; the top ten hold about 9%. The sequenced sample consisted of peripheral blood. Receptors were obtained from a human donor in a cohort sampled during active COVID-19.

Here the CDR3 reads CASSYRRNTEAFF. In DNA, the CDR3 is TGTGCCAGCAGTTACAGGAGGAACACTGAAGCTTTCTTT. The rearrangement joins TRBV28 to TRBJ1-1, with D possibly matching TRBD1 (5 bases). Trimming removed 4 bases from V and 1 base from J, with 7 bases in between. CDR3 length equals 13 residues. CDR1 and CDR2 from the germline V gene are MDHEN and SYDVKM.

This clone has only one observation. CDR3 amino acids: CAWRSGTGELFF. CDR3 in DNA: TGTGCCTGGAGGAGCGGGACCGGGGAGCTGTTTTTT. V is TRBV30 and J is TRBJ2-2, with D maybe TRBD2 (6 bases). The CDR3 is 12 residues long. Germline V gene lookup returns CDR1 GTSNPN and CDR2 SVGIG (reference sequence). V lost 3 bases to trimming and J lost 5 bases, with 7 bases between them. The full variable domain, rest sourced from reference TRBV30 and TRBJ2-2, is SQTIHQWPATLVQPVGSPLSLECTVEGTSNPNLYWYRQAAGRGLQLLFYSVGIGQISSEVPQNLSASRPQDRQFILSSKKLLLSDSGFYLCAWRSGTGELFFGEGSRLTVL.

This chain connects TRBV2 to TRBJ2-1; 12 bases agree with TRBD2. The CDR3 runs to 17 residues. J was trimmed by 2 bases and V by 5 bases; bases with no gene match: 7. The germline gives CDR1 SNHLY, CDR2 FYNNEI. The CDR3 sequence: CASSSKRTSGAYNEQFF. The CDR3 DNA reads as TGTGCCAGCAGTTCCAAAAGGACTAGCGGGGCCTACAATGAGCAGTTCTTC. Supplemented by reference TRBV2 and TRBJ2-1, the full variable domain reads EPEVTQTPSHQVTQMGQEVILRCVPISNHLYFYWYRQILGQKVEFLVSFYNNEISEKSEIFDDQFSVERPDGSNFTLKIRSTKLEDSAMYFCASSSKRTSGAYNEQFFGPGTRLTVL.

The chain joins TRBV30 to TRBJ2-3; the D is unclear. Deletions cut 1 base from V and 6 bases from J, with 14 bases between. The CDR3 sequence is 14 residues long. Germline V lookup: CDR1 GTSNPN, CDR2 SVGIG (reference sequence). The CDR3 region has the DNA TGTGCCTGGAGTGGAGTCCCCCCCGGGGATACGCAGTATTTT. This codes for CAWSGVPPGDTQYF.

CDR3 loop: CASMRAGGPNTDTQYF. CDR3 DNA: TGTGCCAGTATGAGGGCGGGAGGGCCAAACACAGATACGCAGTATTTT. The chain links TRBV19 to TRBJ2-3, with 9 bases that match TRBD2. With 7 bases clipped from V and 2 bases from J, the junction kept 10 bases outside the gene matches. There are 16 residues in the CDR3. From germline, CDR1 is LNHDA and CDR2 SQIVND (reference sequence).

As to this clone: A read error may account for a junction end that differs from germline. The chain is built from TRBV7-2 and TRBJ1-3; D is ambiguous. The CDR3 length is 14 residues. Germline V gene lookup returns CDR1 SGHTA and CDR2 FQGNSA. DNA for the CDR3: TGTGCCAGCAGTTTAGGAGTCTCTGGAAACACCATATATTTT. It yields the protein CASSLGVSGNTIYF.

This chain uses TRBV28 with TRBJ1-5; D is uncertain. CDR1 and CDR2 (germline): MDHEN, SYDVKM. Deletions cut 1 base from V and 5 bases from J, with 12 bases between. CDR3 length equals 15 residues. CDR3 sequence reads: CASSLSEGRDQPQHF. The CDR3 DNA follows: TGTGCCAGCAGTTTATCTGAAGGGAGGGATCAGCCCCAGCATTTT.

The CDR3 loop reads CASSPYGTGGINEQFF. Here the CDR3 DNA reads TGTGCCAGCAGCCCTTACGGGACAGGGGGCATCAATGAGCAGTTCTTC. This sequence joins TRBV7-2 and TRBJ2-1; 12 nucleotides align to TRBD1. The CDR3 is made up of 16 amino acids. The germline CDR1 and CDR2 sequences are SGHTA and FQGNSA. J was trimmed by 6 bases and V by 5 bases; bases with no gene match: 8.

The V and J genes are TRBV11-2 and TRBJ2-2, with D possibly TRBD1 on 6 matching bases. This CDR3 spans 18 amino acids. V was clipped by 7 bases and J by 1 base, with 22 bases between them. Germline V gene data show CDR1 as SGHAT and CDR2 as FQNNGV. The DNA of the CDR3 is TGTGCCAGCACTTATCCACCACGGTGGACAGAGAACACCGGGGAGCTGTTTTTT. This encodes CASTYPPRWTENTGELFF. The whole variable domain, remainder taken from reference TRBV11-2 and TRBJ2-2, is EAGVAQSPRYKIIEKRQSVAFWCNPISGHATLYWYQQILGQGPKLLIQFQNNGVVDDSQLPKDRFSAERLKGVDSTLKIQPAKLEDSAVYLCASTYPPRWTENTGELFFGEGSRLTVL.

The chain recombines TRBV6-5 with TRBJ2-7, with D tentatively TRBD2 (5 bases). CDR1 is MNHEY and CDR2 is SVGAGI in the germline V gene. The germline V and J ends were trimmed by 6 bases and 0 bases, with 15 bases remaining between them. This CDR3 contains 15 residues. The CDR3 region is CASRISVTPSYEQYF. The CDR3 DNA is TGTGCCAGCAGGATTAGCGTTACTCCCTCCTACGAGCAGTACTTC.

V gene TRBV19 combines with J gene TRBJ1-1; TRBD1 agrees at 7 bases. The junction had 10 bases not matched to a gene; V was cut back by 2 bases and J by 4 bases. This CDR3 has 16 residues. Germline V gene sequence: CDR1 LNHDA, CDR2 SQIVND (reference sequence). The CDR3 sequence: CASSITGAGAATEAFF. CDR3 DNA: TGTGCCAGTAGTATAACAGGGGCCGGTGCCGCCACTGAAGCTTTCTTT.

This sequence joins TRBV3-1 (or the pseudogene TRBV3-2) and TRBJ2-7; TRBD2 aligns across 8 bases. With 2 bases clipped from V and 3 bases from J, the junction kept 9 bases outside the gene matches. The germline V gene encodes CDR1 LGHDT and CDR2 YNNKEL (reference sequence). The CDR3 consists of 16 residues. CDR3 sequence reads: CASSQLAGSGSYEQYF. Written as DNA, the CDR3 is TGTGCCAGCAGCCAACTAGCGGGCTCTGGGAGCTACGAGCAGTACTTC.

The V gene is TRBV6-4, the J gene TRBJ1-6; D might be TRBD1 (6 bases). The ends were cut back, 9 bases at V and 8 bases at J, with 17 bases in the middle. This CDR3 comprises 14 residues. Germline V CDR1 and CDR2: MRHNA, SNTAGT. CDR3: CASHGGHLDSPLHF. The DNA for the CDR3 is TGTGCCAGTCACGGGGGGCATTTGGATTCACCCCTCCACTTT.

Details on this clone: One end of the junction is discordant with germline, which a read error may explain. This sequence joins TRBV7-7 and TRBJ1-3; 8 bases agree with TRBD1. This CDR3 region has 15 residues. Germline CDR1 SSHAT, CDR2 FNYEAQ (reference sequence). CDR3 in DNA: TGTGCTAGCAGCCCCGGACAGGGAGATGGAAACACCATATATTTT. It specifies CASSPGQGDGNTIYF.

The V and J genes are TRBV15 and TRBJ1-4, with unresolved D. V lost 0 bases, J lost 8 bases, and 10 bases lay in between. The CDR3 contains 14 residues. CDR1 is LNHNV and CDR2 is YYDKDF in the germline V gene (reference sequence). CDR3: CATSREGVGEKLFF. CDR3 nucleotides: TGTGCCACCAGCAGAGAGGGTGTCGGGGAAAAACTGTTTTTT.

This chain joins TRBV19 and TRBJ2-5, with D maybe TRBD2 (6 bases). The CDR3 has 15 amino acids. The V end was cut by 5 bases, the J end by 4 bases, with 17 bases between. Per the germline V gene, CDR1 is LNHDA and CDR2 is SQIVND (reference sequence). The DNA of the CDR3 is TGTGCCAGTAGTGCTAGGACTACGAGTAGAGAGACCCAGTACTTC. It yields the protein CASSARTTSRETQYF. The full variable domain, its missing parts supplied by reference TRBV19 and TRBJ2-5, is DGGITQSPKYLFRKEGQNVTLSCEQNLNHDAMYWYRQDPGQGLRLIYYSQIVNDFQKGDIAEGYSVSREKKESFPLTVTSAQKNPTAFYLCASSARTTSRETQYFGPGTRLLVL.

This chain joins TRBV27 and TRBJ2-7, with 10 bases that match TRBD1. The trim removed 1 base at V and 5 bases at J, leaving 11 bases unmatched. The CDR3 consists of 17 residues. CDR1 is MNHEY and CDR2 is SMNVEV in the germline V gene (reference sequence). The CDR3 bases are TGTGCCAGCAGTTTATTAGTACCTGGGGACAGGGGCCACGAGCAGTACTTC. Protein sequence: CASSLLVPGDRGHEQYF.

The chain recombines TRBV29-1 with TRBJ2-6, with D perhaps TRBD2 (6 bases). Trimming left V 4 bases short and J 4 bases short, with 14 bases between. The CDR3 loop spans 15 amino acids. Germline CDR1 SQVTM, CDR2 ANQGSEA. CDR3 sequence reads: CSVAGTLPGANVLTF. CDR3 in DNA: TGCAGCGTTGCCGGGACTCTCCCCGGGGCCAACGTCCTGACTTTC.

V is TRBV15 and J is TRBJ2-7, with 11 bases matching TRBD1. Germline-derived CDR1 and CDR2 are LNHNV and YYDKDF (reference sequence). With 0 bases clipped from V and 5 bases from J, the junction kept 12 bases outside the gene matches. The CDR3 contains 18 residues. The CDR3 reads CATSRDLRFGDRGDEQYF. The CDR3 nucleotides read TGTGCCACCAGCAGAGATCTGCGGTTTGGGGACAGGGGGGACGAGCAGTACTTC.

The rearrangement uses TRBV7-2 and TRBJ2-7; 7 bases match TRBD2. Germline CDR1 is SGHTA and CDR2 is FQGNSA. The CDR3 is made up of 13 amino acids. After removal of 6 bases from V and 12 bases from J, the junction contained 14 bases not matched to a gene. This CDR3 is CASSPTWGGPRYF. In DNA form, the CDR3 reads TGTGCCAGCAGTCCTACTTGGGGAGGGCCCCGGTACTTC.

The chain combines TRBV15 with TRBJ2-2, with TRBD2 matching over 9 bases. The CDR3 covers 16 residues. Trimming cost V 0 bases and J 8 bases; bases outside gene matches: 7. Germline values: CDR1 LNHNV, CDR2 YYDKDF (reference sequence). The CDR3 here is CATSRDSSSGIGELFF. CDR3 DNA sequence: TGTGCCACCAGCAGAGATTCTTCTAGCGGGATAGGGGAGCTGTTTTTT.